This passage covers 4 T cell receptor beta chains from one sample sequenced in a study of T cells after yellow fever vaccination. Using its own MiXCR run on the 5' RACE reads, TCRdb lists one record per CDR3 protein. The sample shows approximately 340,000 distinct CDR3 sequences, 8.7% of them seen only once. Sample: PBMCs, taken on the day of the first yellow fever vaccination. The receptors were gathered from a man between 18 and 35 years old who received the YFV17D yellow fever vaccine.

V gene TRBV4-2 combines with J gene TRBJ2-7, with 7 bases aligning to TRBD2. V trimming: 4 bases; J trimming: 0 bases; junction bases outside the gene matches: 9. The CDR3 length is 16 residues. CDR1 is LGHNA, CDR2 YNFKEQ, per germline. The CDR3 nucleotides are TGTGCCAGCAGCCCTCGAGCGGGGTCGAGCTCCTACGAGCAGTACTTC. Its translation: CASSPRAGSSSYEQYF.

This clonotype showed up many times. The chain joins TRBV5-1 to TRBJ2-3; D unclear. Germline V gene sequence: CDR1 SGHRS, CDR2 YFSETQ. The CDR3 has 12 amino acids. Trimming took 2 bases from V and 6 from J, leaving 7 bases between them. As DNA, the CDR3 is TGCGCCAGCAGCTTTAATGAGGATACGCAGTATTTT. Translated, it gives CASSFNEDTQYF.

The V and J genes are TRBV25-1 and TRBJ2-7, with 8 positions matching TRBD2. Looked up from germline, CDR1 is MGHDK and CDR2 is SYGVNS. This CDR3 comprises 15 residues. Unmatched junction bases numbered 9, after V lost 6 bases and J lost 2 bases. CDR3: CASRGVAGPTYEQYF. CDR3 nucleotide sequence: TGTGCCAGCAGGGGAGTAGCGGGGCCAACCTACGAGCAGTACTTC.

J is TRBJ1-4 and V is TRBV5-5; no clear D gene. V was shortened by 1 base and J by 4 bases, with 8 bases between the two germline ends. The V gene's germline CDR1 is SGHKS and CDR2 YYEKEE (reference sequence). The length of the CDR3 is 14 residues. The CDR3 sequence is CASSLSIGNEKLFF. The CDR3 DNA follows: TGTGCCAGCAGCTTGTCGATCGGTAATGAAAAACTGTTTTTT.